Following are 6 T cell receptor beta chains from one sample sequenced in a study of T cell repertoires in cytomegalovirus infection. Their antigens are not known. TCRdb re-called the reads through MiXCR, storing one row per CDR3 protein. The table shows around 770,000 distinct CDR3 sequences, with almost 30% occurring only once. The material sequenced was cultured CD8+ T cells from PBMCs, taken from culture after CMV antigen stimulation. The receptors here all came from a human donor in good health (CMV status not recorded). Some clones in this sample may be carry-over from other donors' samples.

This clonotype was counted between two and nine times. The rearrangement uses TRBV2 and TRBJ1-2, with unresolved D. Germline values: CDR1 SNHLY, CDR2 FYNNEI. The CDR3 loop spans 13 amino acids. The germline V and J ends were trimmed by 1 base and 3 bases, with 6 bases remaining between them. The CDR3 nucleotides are TGTGCCAGCAGTGAAGAAGTATACTATGGCTACACCTTC. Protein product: CASSEEVYYGYTF.

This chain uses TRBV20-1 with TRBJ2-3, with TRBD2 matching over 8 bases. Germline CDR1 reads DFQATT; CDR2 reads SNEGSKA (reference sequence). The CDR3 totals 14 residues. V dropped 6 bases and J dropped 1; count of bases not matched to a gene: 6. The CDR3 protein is CSAGLLAGTDTQYF. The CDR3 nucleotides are TGCAGTGCGGGCTTACTAGCGGGCACAGATACGCAGTATTTT.

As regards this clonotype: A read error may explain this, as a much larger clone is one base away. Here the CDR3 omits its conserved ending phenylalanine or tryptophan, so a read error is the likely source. The CDR3: CASSLATGTEAFS. CDR3 bases: TGTGCCAGCAGCTTAGCGACGGGAACTGAAGCTTTCTCT. This sequence joins TRBV7-6 and TRBJ1-1; the D is unclear. CDR1 is SGHVS, CDR2 FNYEAQ, per germline. The V gene lost 0 bases and the J gene lost 5 bases, with 7 bases spanning the gap. This CDR3 comprises 13 residues.

CDR3 loop: CASSPTEQGGEQFF. CDR3 nucleotides: TGTGCCAGCAGTCCGACCGAACAGGGTGGGGAGCAGTTCTTC. The rearrangement links TRBV12-3 or TRBV12-4 to TRBJ2-1; a weak D match, TRBD1 (6 bases). The V end was cut by 5 bases, the J end by 10 bases, with 18 bases between. The CDR3 sequence is 14 residues long.

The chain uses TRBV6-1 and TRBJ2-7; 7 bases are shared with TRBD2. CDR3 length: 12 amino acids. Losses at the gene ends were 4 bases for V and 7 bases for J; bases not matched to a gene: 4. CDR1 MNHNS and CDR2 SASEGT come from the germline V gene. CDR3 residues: CASSAVGREQYV. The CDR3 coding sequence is TGTGCCAGCAGTGCTGTCGGGAGGGAGCAGTACGTC.

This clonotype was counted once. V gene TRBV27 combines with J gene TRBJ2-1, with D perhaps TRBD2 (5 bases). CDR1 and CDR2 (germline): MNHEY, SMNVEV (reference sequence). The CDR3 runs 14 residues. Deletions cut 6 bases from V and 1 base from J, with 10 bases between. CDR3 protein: CASSRPGSYNEQFF. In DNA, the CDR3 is TGTGCCAGCAGCCGCCCGGGATCCTACAATGAGCAGTTCTTC.